This TCR beta chain is from a study of T cells in Graves' hyperthyroidism and ophthalmopathy. Amplified TCR beta CDR3 regions came from RNA transcripts. Initially, a first-round RT-PCR of the TCR CDR3 employed the HTBI primer set. TCRdb analysed the multiplex PCR reads with MiXCR anew, one entry per CDR3 protein. The profile covers fewer than 900,000 distinct CDR3 sequences, with around a sixth appearing a single time and 16% taken by the ten largest. This clonotype was seen ten or more times. CDR1 is SGDLS and CDR2 is YYNGEE in the germline V gene. With 3 bases clipped from V and 4 bases from J, the junction kept 6 bases outside the gene matches. CDR3 length equals 16 residues.

This receptor was obtained from a woman in her forties or fifties with Graves' hyperthyroidism that later progressed to Graves' ophthalmopathy. The chain carries TRBV9 and TRBJ2-5, with 13 bases aligning to TRBD2. The sample was blood. CDR3 protein: CASSARLAGGAETQYF. In DNA, the CDR3 is TGTGCCAGCAGCGCCCGACTAGCGGGGGGCGCAGAGACCCAGTACTTC.